This T cell receptor (beta chain) is drawn from a study of shared clonotypes between healthy human individuals. Study-level information: Those who served as donors were a couple of women and a few men between the ages of 18 and 49. Findings of the study overall: Donor scarcity curtailed the genetic and exposure-history diversity represented herein. It was only blood that was sampled, and tissue repertoires likely differ.

CDR3 length: 18 amino acids. The V gene lost 0 bases and the J gene lost 0 bases, with 15 bases spanning the gap. CDR1 LNHNV and CDR2 YYDKDF come from the germline V gene (reference sequence). This clone was observed many times. Its target is unknown. The authors' processing: ImmunoSEQ output held junction-only sequences without quality scores, so filtering differed. The data were produced by immunoSEQ multiplex PCR, yet TCRdb's version contains in-frame clones alone and is incomplete. V and J calls plus clone size are reproduced from that table; the DNA served to infer D and trimming. This sample carries about half a million clones, 75% to 80% of them seen once, and the ten largest clones take more than 10%.

Sequencing was carried out using PBMCs. The chain is built from TRBV15 and TRBJ2-1; maybe TRBD1 (5 bases). The source of this sequence is a woman aged 40 to 50 in good health. Some clones in this sample may be carry-over from other donors' samples. Here the CDR3 reads CATSRDPITRDSYNEQFF. In DNA, the CDR3 is TGTGCCACCAGCAGAGATCCGATTACCAGGGACTCCTACAATGAGCAGTTCTTC.